This T cell receptor beta chain is drawn from a study of radiotherapy plus CTLA-4 blockade in lung cancer. Study summary: In roughly 19% of patients, objective responses were seen; 25% to 40% had disease control.

The germline CDR1 and CDR2 sequences are LNHNV and YYDKDF (reference sequence). This CDR3 is built from 13 residues. With 2 bases clipped from V and 6 bases from J, the junction kept 1 base outside the gene matches. It was focal radiation plus CTLA-4 blockade with ipilimumab that patients with chemo-refractory metastatic non-small-cell lung cancer received. On this clone: Its antigen is undetermined.

Study observations and caveats: Clones of tumor-derived TCRs expanded in blood after radiotherapy plus ipilimumab. Reportedly, early blood T cell clone dynamics best predicted response, with interferon-beta.

TCRdb keeps only in-frame clones here, not all; method: immunoSEQ multiplex PCR. The sample lists 90,000 to 100,000 clones; 88% were seen once. The receptor's source is a human donor with non-small cell lung cancer that progressed on radiotherapy plus ipilimumab. The chain combines TRBV15 with TRBJ2-1; TRBD1 matches 7 bases. The sample in question was peripheral blood, obtained from a patient treated with radiotherapy plus ipilimumab. The CDR3 bases are TGTGCCACCAGCAGAAGGACAGGCAATGAGCAGTTCTTC. Residues: CATSRRTGNEQFF.